This T cell receptor (beta chain) was recovered during a study of CD8 T cells in ankylosing spondylitis. In regard to this clonotype: Its antigen is undetermined.

Looked up from germline, CDR1 is DFQATT and CDR2 is SNEGSKA (reference sequence). This CDR3 is 14 amino acids long. V lost 6 bases and J 2 bases, leaving 15 bases between the germline ends. 5'-RACE, quantitative and with molecular barcodes, yielded the TCR beta libraries. TCRdb reprocessed the 5' RACE reads via MiXCR and lists one record per CDR3 protein. The sample includes about 360,000 distinct CDR3 sequences, roughly 15% of them seen just once. Study-wide results and limits: The authors found the disease-linked clones to be CD8+ and relatively rare in peripheral blood.

This clonotype was sampled from a male donor with ankylosing spondylitis or in good health (not recorded which). Material for sequencing was blood, either unsorted or a sorted T cell fraction (not recorded which). This chain uses TRBV20-1 with TRBJ2-3; perhaps TRBD1 as D (5 bases). The CDR3 reads CSAPRRGLTDTQYF. In nucleotides, the CDR3 is TGCAGTGCCCCGAGAAGGGGCCTCACAGATACGCAGTATTTT.